This record concerns one T cell receptor beta chain sequence. The data derive from a study of blood T cells in healthy people across ages. V gave up 7 bases and J gave up 2 bases, with 15 bases separating them. Germline CDR1 is SGHRS and CDR2 is YFSETQ. This CDR3 spans 14 amino acids. Each sample had at least 6 million PBMCs isolated. A J-beta primer mix and a sample-barcoded 5' primer were used in a second PCR of about 6 to 12 cycles. TCRdb reanalysed the 5' RACE reads using MiXCR and keeps one entry per CDR3 protein. The sample yields roughly 1,500,000 distinct CDR3 sequences, 30% to 40% seen once. The rearrangement joins TRBV5-1 to TRBJ1-1; TRBD1 might be the D (6 bases). The sequencing sample was made of blood. The TCR originated in a woman in her thirties in good health. CDR3 loop: CASVLRGDNTEAFF. DNA of the CDR3: TGCGCCAGCGTCCTCAGGGGCGACAACACTGAAGCTTTCTTT.